The next 20 T cell receptor beta chains were all read from a single sample in a study of T cell responses to AZD1222 COVID-19 vaccine. The protocol was immunoSEQ multiplex PCR, while the TCRdb copy is restricted to in-frame clones and leaves out a portion. The sample shows around 150,000 clones, about nine tenths of them seen only once. The sample was peripheral blood, taken on day 0 of MenACWY control vaccination. These receptors were collected from an adult in good health.

The J gene is TRBJ1-2, the V gene TRBV29-1, with D tentatively TRBD1 (6 bases). Germline-derived CDR1 and CDR2 are SQVTM and ANQGSEA. CDR3 length equals 12 residues. V was trimmed by 7 bases and J by 7 bases, leaving 16 bases between them. CDR3 region: CSAQAGALGYTF. The CDR3 DNA reads TGCAGCGCCCAAGCGGGGGCGCTTGGCTACACCTTC.

CDR3 loop: CASKRDRSGNTIYF. The DNA of the CDR3 is TGTGCCAGCAAAAGAGACAGGTCTGGAAACACCATATATTTT. The V gene is TRBV5-5, the J gene TRBJ1-3, with D possibly matching TRBD1 (6 bases). The CDR3 runs 14 residues. The V and J ends lost 6 bases and 1 base respectively, with 11 bases between them. Germline V gene lookup returns CDR1 SGHKS and CDR2 YYEKEE (reference sequence).

The V and J genes are TRBV5-8 and TRBJ2-1; a possible D gene is TRBD2 (5 bases). Germline V gene data show CDR1 as SGHTS and CDR2 as YDEGEE. V lost 4 bases and J 4 bases, leaving 15 bases between the germline ends. The CDR3 spans 15 residues. The CDR3 here is CASSPVDSAYNEQFF. The CDR3, as DNA: TGTGCCAGCAGCCCGGTCGATAGCGCTTACAATGAGCAGTTCTTC.

This clone was detected once. The rearrangement uses TRBV5-1 and TRBJ1-5, with TRBD1 matching 9 bases. This CDR3 contains 15 residues. Germline V lookup: CDR1 SGHRS, CDR2 YFSETQ. Germline trimming cut 5 bases from V and 1 base from J; bases unmatched to any gene: 4. The CDR3 nucleotides read TGCGCCAGCAGACCTGGACAGGGGAGCAATCAGCCCCAGCATTTT. Its translation is CASRPGQGSNQPQHF.

This chain uses TRBV5-6 with TRBJ1-2; TRBD1 matches at 9 bases. Germline V CDR1 and CDR2: SGHDT, YYEEEE. Trimming removed 3 bases from V and 5 bases from J; junction bases left unmatched: 5. The CDR3 contains 14 residues. CDR3 in DNA: TGTGCCAGCAGCTCTACAGGGGGCCGGTATGGCTACACCTTC. This gives the protein CASSSTGGRYGYTF.

CDR3 coding DNA: TGTGCCAGCAGTGAATATAGTCAGGAAGCTTTCTTT. As protein: CASSEYSQEAFF. The chain joins TRBV25-1 to TRBJ1-1, with D unclear. The CDR3 is 12 amino acids. V lost 0 bases, J lost 8 bases, and 7 bases lay in between. The germline V gene encodes CDR1 MGHDK and CDR2 SYGVNS.

V gene TRBV19 combines with J gene TRBJ1-5, with a weak D call TRBD1 (6 bases). Per germline, CDR1 LNHDA and CDR2 SQIVND (reference sequence). V was trimmed by 4 bases and J by 5 bases, leaving 15 bases between them. CDR3 length: 15 residues. CDR3 coding DNA: TGTGCCAGTAGTAATGAAGGACAGCCCGATCAGCCCCAGCATTTT. Translation: CASSNEGQPDQPQHF.

V gene TRBV24-1 combines with J gene TRBJ2-5; no definite D call. Trimming left V 5 bases short and J 1 base short, with 4 bases between. The CDR3 is made up of 12 amino acids. Germline CDR1 KGHDR, CDR2 SFDVKD. As DNA, the CDR3 is TGTGCCACCAGTGCCCGCCAAGAGACCCAGTACTTC. Protein sequence: CATSARQETQYF.

V and J are TRBV7-9 and TRBJ2-1; weak D call: TRBD2 (6 bases). The CDR3 length is 12 residues. Looked up from germline, CDR1 is SEHNR and CDR2 is FQNEAQ (reference sequence). The ends were cut back, 5 bases at V and 9 bases at J, with 11 bases in the middle. CDR3 DNA sequence: TGTGCCAGCAGCCCCATCGGGAGTGAGCAGTTCTTC. Its protein is CASSPIGSEQFF.

The chain recombines TRBV5-6 with TRBJ1-3, with 9 bases fitting TRBD1. The CDR3 is made up of 16 amino acids. Losses at the gene ends were 4 bases for V and 1 base for J; bases not matched to a gene: 6. The germline V gene has CDR1 SGHDT and CDR2 YYEEEE. In DNA form, the CDR3 reads TGTGCCAGCAGCACACCGGGACAGGGTTCTGGAAACACCATATATTTT. This gives the protein CASSTPGQGSGNTIYF.

The chain employs TRBV4-3 and TRBJ1-2, with D tentatively TRBD1 (6 bases). Trimming took off 3 bases at V and 7 bases at J, with 12 bases between the two ends. Germline V CDR1 and CDR2: LGHNA, YSLEER. The CDR3 runs 13 residues. The CDR3, as DNA: TGCGCCAGCAGCCAGAAGGGGGTCGGTGGCTACACCTTC. This translates into CASSQKGVGGYTF.

The chain uses TRBV5-1 and TRBJ2-1; 8 bases map to TRBD2. This CDR3 comprises 16 residues. J gave up 2 bases and V 3 bases, and 7 bases lay outside the gene matches. Germline CDR1 reads SGHRS; CDR2 reads YFSETQ. CDR3 sequence: CASSSTFSGAYNEQFF. The CDR3 DNA follows: TGCGCCAGCAGCTCGACGTTTAGCGGGGCCTACAATGAGCAGTTCTTC.

The chain uses TRBV27 and TRBJ2-1, with 8 bases matching TRBD2. The CDR3 covers 16 residues. V shed 2 bases and J 3 bases; nucleotides not matched to a gene: 6. CDR1 and CDR2 (germline): MNHEY, SMNVEV (reference sequence). CDR3 region: CASSLLAGGVYNEQFF. As DNA, the CDR3 is TGTGCCAGCAGTTTACTGGCGGGAGGTGTCTACAATGAGCAGTTCTTC.

The chain employs TRBV9 and TRBJ2-2; D not resolved. V was pared by 4 bases and J by 3 bases, with 13 bases between. Germline-derived CDR1 and CDR2 are SGDLS and YYNGEE. The CDR3 runs 15 residues. The CDR3 spells CASSLQPGDTGELFF. The CDR3 nucleotides read TGTGCCAGCAGCCTACAACCTGGAGACACCGGGGAGCTGTTTTTT.

The gene calls are TRBV5-1 and TRBJ1-4; D possibly corresponds to TRBD1 (6 bases). V shed 4 bases and J shed 8 bases, with 24 bases lying between them. Germline V gene lookup returns CDR1 SGHRS and CDR2 YFSETQ. The CDR3 length is 17 residues. The CDR3 here is CASSRRGGAEFYEKLFF. In nucleotides, the CDR3 is TGCGCCAGCAGCAGGCGGGGGGGCGCGGAGTTCTACGAAAAACTGTTTTTT.

As regards this clone: Different DNA sequences within this sample yield the same CDR3. The chain carries TRBV29-1 and TRBJ1-1, with TRBD1 as a possible D gene (5 bases). The V gene's germline CDR1 is SQVTM and CDR2 ANQGSEA. The CDR3 has 13 residues. The V end lost 2 bases, the J end lost 4 bases, and 11 bases lay between the germline ends. The CDR3 spells CSVEKGQGTEAFF. DNA of the CDR3: TGCAGCGTTGAAAAGGGGCAGGGCACTGAAGCTTTCTTT.

The chain is built from TRBV19 and TRBJ2-3; 11 nucleotides align to TRBD2. The CDR3 covers 16 residues. Germline values: CDR1 LNHDA, CDR2 SQIVND (reference sequence). Trimming cost V 4 bases and J 0 bases; bases outside gene matches: 3. The CDR3 sequence: CASSTWTSGSTDTQYF. For the CDR3, the DNA is TGTGCCAGTAGTACCTGGACTAGCGGGAGCACAGATACGCAGTATTTT.

This rearrangement joins TRBV5-4 to TRBJ1-4; perhaps TRBD1 as D (6 bases). The CDR3 has 15 amino acids. V lost 1 base, J lost 5 bases, and 12 bases lay in between. The germline CDR1 and CDR2 sequences are SGHNT and YYREEE (reference sequence). Here the CDR3 reads CASSLTGQTNEKLFF. CDR3 DNA: TGTGCCAGCAGCTTGACTGGACAGACAAATGAAAAACTGTTTTTT.

This chain links TRBV18 with TRBJ2-2; 8 positions agree with TRBD1. The V and J ends lost 3 bases and 7 bases, in that order; junction bases with no gene match: 10. This CDR3 contains 16 residues. Germline loops: CDR1 KGHSH, CDR2 LQKENI. The CDR3 nucleotides are TGTGCCAGCTCACCGGTTGGGCAGGGGGCCGACGGGGAGCTGTTTTTT. Protein product: CASSPVGQGADGELFF.

This chain joins TRBV19 and TRBJ2-7; either TRBD1 or TRBD2 may fit D (5 bases each). Per the germline V gene, CDR1 is LNHDA and CDR2 is SQIVND (reference sequence). CDR3 length: 14 residues. V was pared by 5 bases and J by 2 bases, with 13 bases between. CDR3 nucleotide sequence: TGTGCCAGTAGTGCCTTCCAGGGACCCTACGAGCAGTACTTC. This translates into CASSAFQGPYEQYF.